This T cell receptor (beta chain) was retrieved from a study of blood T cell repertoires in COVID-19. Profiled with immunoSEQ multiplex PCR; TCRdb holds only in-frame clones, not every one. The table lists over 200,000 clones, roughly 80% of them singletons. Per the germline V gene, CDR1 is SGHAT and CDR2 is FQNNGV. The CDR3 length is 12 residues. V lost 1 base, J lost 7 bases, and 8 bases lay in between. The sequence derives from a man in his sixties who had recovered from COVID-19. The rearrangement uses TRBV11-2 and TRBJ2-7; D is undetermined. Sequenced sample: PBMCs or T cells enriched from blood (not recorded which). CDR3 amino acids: CASSLGQREQYF. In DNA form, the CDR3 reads TGTGCCAGCAGCTTAGGGCAGAGGGAGCAGTACTTC.